Shown below are 20 T cell receptor beta chains from a single sample sequenced in a study of blood T cell repertoires in COVID-19. Some clones are missing from TCRdb's copy, which holds only in-frame ones; the method was immunoSEQ multiplex PCR. This sample has hundreds of thousands of clones, with roughly 82% found just once. Source material: peripheral blood. These receptors originate from a woman between 65 and 79 years old with acute or convalescent COVID-19.

V is TRBV7-2 and J is TRBJ1-5; no clear D. The germline gives CDR1 SGHTA, CDR2 FQGNSA. CDR3 size: 14 residues. Trimming left V 1 base short and J 11 bases short, with 15 bases between. The chain's CDR3 is CASSLERQASTQHF. The CDR3 DNA is TGTGCCAGCAGCTTAGAAAGGCAGGCATCGACCCAGCATTTT.

This chain joins TRBV5-1 and TRBJ2-3, with TRBD2 as a possible D gene (5 bases). V was shortened by 3 bases and J by 2 bases, with 10 bases between the two germline ends. The V gene's germline CDR1 is SGHRS and CDR2 YFSETQ. The length of the CDR3 is 14 residues. CDR3 protein: CASSSDLPTDTQYF. DNA for the CDR3: TGCGCCAGCAGCTCGGACTTGCCCACAGATACGCAGTATTTT.

The rearrangement links TRBV24-1 to TRBJ1-1, with D hard to call. From germline, CDR1 is KGHDR and CDR2 SFDVKD. This CDR3 comprises 13 residues. Trimming removed 7 bases from V and 0 bases from J, with 8 bases in between. Written as DNA, the CDR3 is TGTGCCACCAGCGGTCCTATGAACACTGAAGCTTTCTTT. Translation gives CATSGPMNTEAFF.

V gene TRBV6-2 or TRBV6-3 combines with J gene TRBJ2-1, with D tentatively TRBD2 (5 bases). The germline V gene encodes CDR1 MNHEY and CDR2 SVGEGT. The V and J ends lost 2 bases and 0 bases respectively, with 17 bases between them. The CDR3 spans 18 residues. This CDR3 reads CASSYALGLPSSYNEQFF. For the CDR3, the DNA is TGTGCCAGCAGTTACGCCTTAGGACTTCCAAGCTCCTACAATGAGCAGTTCTTC.

This sequence joins TRBV6-5 and TRBJ2-5; 9 bases fit TRBD1. Germline V gene sequence: CDR1 MNHEY, CDR2 SVGAGI. J gave up 3 bases and V 2 bases, and 4 bases lay outside the gene matches. The CDR3 extends over 15 amino acids. CDR3 sequence reads: CASSYAGTGKETQYF. The DNA for the CDR3 is TGTGCCAGCAGTTACGCCGGGACAGGGAAAGAGACCCAGTACTTC.

This rearrangement joins TRBV12-3 or TRBV12-4 to TRBJ1-1; the D is unclear. With 3 bases removed from V and 1 base from J, the gap between germline ends came to 6 bases. The CDR3 is made up of 13 amino acids. CDR3 protein: CASSFARNTEAFF. In nucleotides, the CDR3 is TGTGCCAGCAGTTTCGCCAGGAACACTGAAGCTTTCTTT.

CDR3 residues: CASSQEIAANYGYTF. In DNA, the CDR3 is TGTGCCAGCAGCCAAGAGATTGCAGCTAACTATGGCTACACCTTC. J is TRBJ1-2 and V is TRBV3-1 (or the pseudogene TRBV3-2); D gene uncertain. Germline CDR1 reads LGHDT; CDR2 reads YNNKEL (reference sequence). V dropped 0 bases and J dropped 0 bases, with 8 bases sitting between them. The CDR3 totals 15 residues.

V gene TRBV7-2 combines with J gene TRBJ2-7, with D perhaps TRBD1 (5 bases). The CDR3 is 14 residues long. Trimming removed 3 bases from V and 4 bases from J, with 13 bases in between. Germline lookup yields CDR1 SGHTA and CDR2 FQGNSA. CDR3 region: CASSFSTDIYEQYF. CDR3 coding DNA: TGTGCCAGCAGCTTCTCGACAGATATTTACGAGCAGTACTTC.

The CDR3 loop reads CASSLDGTFGANVLTF. As DNA, the CDR3 is TGTGCCAGCAGCTTAGACGGGACATTTGGGGCCAACGTCCTGACTTTC. V usage is TRBV11-2 and J usage is TRBJ2-6; possible D gene TRBD1, 6 bases. The V end was cut by 0 bases, the J end by 3 bases, with 9 bases between. The CDR3 has 16 amino acids. Germline-derived CDR1 and CDR2 are SGHAT and FQNNGV. The complete variable domain, with remaining parts taken from reference TRBV11-2 and TRBJ2-6, reads EAGVAQSPRYKIIEKRQSVAFWCNPISGHATLYWYQQILGQGPKLLIQFQNNGVVDDSQLPKDRFSAERLKGVDSTLKIQPAKLEDSAVYLCASSLDGTFGANVLTFGAGSRLTVL.

The chain links TRBV5-1 to TRBJ1-1, with 12 bases aligning to TRBD1. V was clipped by 4 bases and J by 8 bases; unmatched bases: 12. CDR1 and CDR2 from the germline V gene are SGHRS and YFSETQ. This CDR3 has 16 amino acids. The CDR3 DNA follows: TGCGCCAGCAGCCGATCGGGGACAGGGGGCACGACGGAAGCTTTCTTT. It is translated as CASSRSGTGGTTEAFF.

V and J are TRBV27 and TRBJ1-1; tentative D call: TRBD1 (5 bases). Germline V gene sequence: CDR1 MNHEY, CDR2 SMNVEV (reference sequence). This CDR3 has 15 amino acids. Between the trimmed V and J ends, which lost 6 bases and 1 base, there was a span of 15 bases. DNA of the CDR3: TGTGCCAGCAGGCCTGGAGGGGCGGGGAACACTGAAGCTTTCTTT. It codes for CASRPGGAGNTEAFF.

The chain carries TRBV4-2 and TRBJ2-5; D perhaps matches TRBD1 (6 bases). V was shortened by 1 base and J by 0 bases, with 9 bases between the two germline ends. The CDR3 has 15 residues. The germline CDR1 and CDR2 sequences are LGHNA and YNFKEQ. In nucleotides, the CDR3 is TGTGCCAGCAGCCAAGGGACAGCCAACCAAGAGACCCAGTACTTC. Protein: CASSQGTANQETQYF.

The chain links TRBV7-4 to TRBJ1-3, with a possible D match to TRBD1 (6 bases). CDR3 length: 19 residues. Germline V gene sequence: CDR1 SGHVT, CDR2 SQSDAQ. Trimming took 4 bases from V and 4 from J, leaving 26 bases between them. Here the CDR3 DNA reads TGTGCCAGCAGCTATAATTTTTCGAATAGGGGGTGTAGAGGAAACACCATATATTTT. This sequence encodes CASSYNFSNRGCRGNTIYF.

This clone appeared a few times. The rearrangement uses TRBV2 and TRBJ1-2; 9 bases are a match to TRBD1. V lost 4 bases and J lost 4; bases outside the gene matches: 4. The CDR3 length is 14 residues. CDR1 is SNHLY, CDR2 FYNNEI, per germline. The chain's CDR3 is CASSATGGPYGYTF. The CDR3 region has the DNA TGTGCCAGCAGTGCCACAGGGGGCCCCTATGGCTACACCTTC.

The chain carries TRBV18 and TRBJ1-5; TRBD1 might be the D (6 bases). The CDR3 loop spans 14 amino acids. The germline gives CDR1 KGHSH, CDR2 LQKENI. The V and J ends lost 4 bases and 5 bases respectively, with 12 bases between them. The CDR3 DNA follows: TGTGCCAGCTCACTGCAGGGGACCGATCAGCCCCAGCATTTT. It encodes CASSLQGTDQPQHF.

J is TRBJ2-5 and V is TRBV2; a possible D gene is TRBD1 (5 bases). Trimming removed 4 bases from V and 4 bases from J, with 16 bases in between. The CDR3 is 15 residues long. CDR1 is SNHLY and CDR2 is FYNNEI in the germline V gene. In DNA, the CDR3 is TGTGCCAGCAGTGTGTCCAGGGTGGGTGGAGAGACCCAGTACTTC. This codes for CASSVSRVGGETQYF.

This chain joins TRBV9 and TRBJ2-3, with 11 bases fitting TRBD2. The germline V gene has CDR1 SGDLS and CDR2 YYNGEE. With 3 bases clipped from V and 2 bases from J, the junction kept 5 bases outside the gene matches. This CDR3 comprises 16 residues. The CDR3 protein is CASSASGGLNTDTQYF. CDR3 bases: TGTGCCAGCAGCGCTAGCGGGGGGCTCAACACAGATACGCAGTATTTT.

The V call is TRBV30, the J call TRBJ2-5, with TRBD1 matching over 8 bases. The germline V gene encodes CDR1 GTSNPN and CDR2 SVGIG (reference sequence). The CDR3 is made up of 14 amino acids. With V trimmed by 2 bases and J by 5 bases, 7 bases remained unmatched. This CDR3 reads CAWSMSGGRETQYF. The CDR3, as DNA: TGTGCCTGGAGTATGTCAGGGGGCCGGGAGACCCAGTACTTC.

The rearrangement joins TRBV28 to TRBJ1-2; 7 positions match TRBD1. In germline, CDR1 is MDHEN, CDR2 SYDVKM. The CDR3 runs 12 residues. Germline trimming cut 5 bases from V and 8 bases from J; bases unmatched to any gene: 5. CDR3 sequence: CASSTTGRGYTF. The CDR3, as DNA: TGTGCCAGCAGTACGACAGGGAGGGGCTACACCTTC.

The chain employs TRBV4-3 and TRBJ1-5, with D tentatively TRBD1 (5 bases). From germline, CDR1 is LGHNA and CDR2 YSLEER. The CDR3 loop spans 14 amino acids. Trimming took 0 bases from V and 7 from J, leaving 10 bases between them. This CDR3 reads CASSQEDTLQPQHF. In nucleotides, the CDR3 is TGCGCCAGCAGCCAAGAGGACACGTTGCAGCCCCAGCATTTT.